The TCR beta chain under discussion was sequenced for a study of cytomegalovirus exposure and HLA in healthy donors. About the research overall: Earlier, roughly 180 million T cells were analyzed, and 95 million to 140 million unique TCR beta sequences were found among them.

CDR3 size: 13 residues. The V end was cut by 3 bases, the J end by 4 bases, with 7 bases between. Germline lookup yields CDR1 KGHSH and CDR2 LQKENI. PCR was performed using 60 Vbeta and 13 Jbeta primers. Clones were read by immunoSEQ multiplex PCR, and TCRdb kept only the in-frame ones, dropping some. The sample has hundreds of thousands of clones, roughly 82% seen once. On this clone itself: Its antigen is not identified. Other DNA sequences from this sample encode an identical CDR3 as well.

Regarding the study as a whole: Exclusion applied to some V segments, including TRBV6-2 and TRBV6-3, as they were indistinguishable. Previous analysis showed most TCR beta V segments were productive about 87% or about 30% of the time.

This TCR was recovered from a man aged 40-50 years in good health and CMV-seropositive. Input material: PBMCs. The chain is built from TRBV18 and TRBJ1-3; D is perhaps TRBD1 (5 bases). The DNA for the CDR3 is TGTGCCAGCTCACCTCAGGGAGGAAACACCATATATTTT. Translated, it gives CASSPQGGNTIYF.